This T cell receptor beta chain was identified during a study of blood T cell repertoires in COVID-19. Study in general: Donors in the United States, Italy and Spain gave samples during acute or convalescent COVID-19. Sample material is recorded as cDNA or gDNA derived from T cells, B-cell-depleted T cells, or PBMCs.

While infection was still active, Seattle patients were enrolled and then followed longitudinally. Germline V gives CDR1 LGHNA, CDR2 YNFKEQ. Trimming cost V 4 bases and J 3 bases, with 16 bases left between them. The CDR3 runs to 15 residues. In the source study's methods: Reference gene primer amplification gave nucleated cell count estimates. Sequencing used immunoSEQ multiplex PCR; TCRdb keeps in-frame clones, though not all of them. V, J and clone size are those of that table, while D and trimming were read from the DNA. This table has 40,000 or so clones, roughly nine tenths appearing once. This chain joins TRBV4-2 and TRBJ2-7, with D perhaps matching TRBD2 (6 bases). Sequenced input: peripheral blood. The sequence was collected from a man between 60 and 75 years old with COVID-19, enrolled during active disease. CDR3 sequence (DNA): TGTGCCAGCAGCCCATACGGGACTGCTAACTACGAGCAGTACTTC. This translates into CASSPYGTANYEQYF.